Listed here is a single T cell receptor (beta chain). The antigen remains unidentified. The data stem from a study of early stage breast cancer tumors. Data came from immunoSEQ multiplex PCR; TCRdb stores just in-frame clones and leaves some out. The sample holds some 24,000 clones, 60% to 70% seen once. General observations from the study: In about 85% of the 16 patients, blood comparison separated tumor from normal breast.

Between the trimmed V and J ends, which lost 3 bases and 5 bases, there was a span of 3 bases. CDR3 length: 11 amino acids. Germline values: CDR1 LGHNT, CDR2 FRNRAP. Source material: breast tumor tissue. The chain joins TRBV12-5 to TRBJ2-3; D call uncertain. This sequence was found in a person in their sixties with breast cancer. CDR3 nucleotides: TGTGCTAGTGGTTTCAGAGATACGCAGTATTTT. Amino acid sequence: CASGFRDTQYF.